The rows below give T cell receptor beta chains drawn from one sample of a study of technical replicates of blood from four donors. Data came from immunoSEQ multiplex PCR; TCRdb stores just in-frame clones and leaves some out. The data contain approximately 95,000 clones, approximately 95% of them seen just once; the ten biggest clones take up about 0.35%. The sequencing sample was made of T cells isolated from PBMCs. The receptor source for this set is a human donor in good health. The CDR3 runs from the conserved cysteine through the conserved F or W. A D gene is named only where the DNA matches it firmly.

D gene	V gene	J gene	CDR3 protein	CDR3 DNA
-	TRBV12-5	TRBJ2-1	CASGLGQNSYNEQFF	TGTGCTAGTGGTTTGGGACAGAACTCCTACAATGAGCAGTTCTTC
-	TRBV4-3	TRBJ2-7	CASSQAGESYEQYF	TGCGCCAGCAGCCAAGCGGGGGAAAGCTACGAGCAGTACTTC
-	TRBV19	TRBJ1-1	CASSMGDINTEAFF	TGTGCCAGTAGTATGGGGGACATCAACACTGAAGCTTTCTTT
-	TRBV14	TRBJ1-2	CASSGIREAGYTF	TGTGCCAGCAGCGGGATCAGGGAAGCGGGCTACACCTTC
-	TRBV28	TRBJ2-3	CATQMSGLGTDTQYF	TGTGCCACCCAAATGAGCGGGCTTGGCACAGATACGCAGTATTTT
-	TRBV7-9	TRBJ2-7	CASSLMADSYEQYF	TGTGCCAGCAGCTTAATGGCGGACTCCTACGAGCAGTACTTC
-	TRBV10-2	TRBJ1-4	CASSVAGVEKLFF	TGCGCCAGCAGTGTGGCAGGGGTTGAAAAACTGTTTTTT
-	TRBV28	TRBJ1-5	CATIENGAQLQPQHF	TGTGCCACTATCGAAAATGGGGCACAACTTCAGCCCCAGCATTTT
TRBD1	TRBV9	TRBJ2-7	CASSARDRDTYEQYF	TGTGCCAGCAGCGCCCGGGACAGGGACACCTACGAGCAGTACTTC
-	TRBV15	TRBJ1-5	CATSSSNQPQHF	TGTGCCACCAGCAGTAGTAATCAGCCCCAGCATTTT
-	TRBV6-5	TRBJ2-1	CASSTTSRGVNEQFF	TGTGCCAGCAGCACAACTAGCCGGGGTGTCAATGAGCAGTTCTTC
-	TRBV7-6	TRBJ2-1	CASSLAQLISSYNEQFF	TGTGCCAGCAGCTTAGCGCAACTAATAAGCTCCTACAATGAGCAGTTCTTC
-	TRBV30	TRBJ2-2	CAWRNQWTGELFF	TGTGCCTGGCGAAACCAGTGGACCGGGGAGCTGTTTTTT
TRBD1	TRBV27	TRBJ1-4	CASSPWRGQGKARTNEKLFF	TGTGCCAGCAGTCCTTGGAGGGGACAGGGTAAAGCTCGAACTAATGAAAAACTGTTTTTT